This TCR beta chain was identified during a study of blood T cell repertoires in COVID-19. Study-level information: Researchers got acute and convalescent COVID-19 samples from the United States, Italy and Spain. T cells, B-cell-depleted T cells, or PBMCs provided the cDNA or gDNA that served as material.

As processed by the authors: Nucleated cell counts were estimated from reference gene primer amplification. The assay was immunoSEQ multiplex PCR, and TCRdb's table has in-frame clones only and misses some. The V and J calls and clone size were taken over from that table, and D and trimming were inferred from the DNA. The sample holds some 400,000 clones; about 87% are singletons and the top ten take about 10%. CDR1 is SGHVS and CDR2 is FNYEAQ in the germline V gene. V gave up 4 bases and J gave up 3 bases; unmatched junction bases: 8. The CDR3 extends over 15 amino acids. Seattle researchers signed up patients amid active infection and tracked them longitudinally.

V is TRBV7-6 and J is TRBJ2-7; 8 bases are a match to TRBD1. The sequence was obtained from a woman in her 30s with COVID-19, enrolled during active disease. What was sequenced was peripheral blood. CDR3 in amino acids: CASSSLPGQDYEQYF. The CDR3 DNA follows: TGTGCCAGCAGCTCATTACCGGGACAGGACTACGAGCAGTACTTC.